Below are 20 T cell receptor beta chains sequenced from a single sample in a study of regulatory T cells in long-lasting Graves disease. iRepertoire HTBI primers and Arm-PCR of CDR3 regions built TCR beta libraries. TCRdb re-called the multiplex PCR reads through MiXCR, storing one row per CDR3 protein. The sample records some 560,000 distinct CDR3 sequences, around 15% being singletons. The time point is: newly diagnosed GD, antithyroid drugs for less than 3 months. The TCR library was made from RNA extracted from PBMCs. This sample also belongs to another study, concerning T cells in Graves' hyperthyroidism and ophthalmopathy.

The specimen was peripheral blood mononuclear cells (PBMCs), collected at new diagnosis, from a patient treated with antithyroid drugs. These receptors originate from a woman between 40 and 65 years old with Graves disease.

This clonotype came up many times. The chain is built from TRBV2 and TRBJ1-1; 10 bases are a match to TRBD1. V lost 10 bases, J lost 4 bases, and 6 bases stayed unmatched. Germline lookup yields CDR1 SNHLY and CDR2 FYNNEI. The CDR3 consists of 13 residues. CDR3 in DNA: TGTGCCACCAGAGGGACAGGGGCCACTGAAGCTTTCTTT. Protein product: CATRGTGATEAFF.

The rearrangement joins TRBV29-1 to TRBJ2-7, with TRBD2 identical over 10 bases. V gave up 0 bases and J gave up 2 bases; unmatched junction bases: 7. This CDR3 is 16 amino acids long. Germline-derived CDR1 and CDR2 are SQVTM and ANQGSEA. The CDR3 sequence is CSVEDLAAGGTYEQYF. The DNA for the CDR3 is TGCAGCGTTGAAGATCTGGCAGCGGGGGGGACCTACGAGCAGTACTTC.

This clonotype was seen only a few times. V gene TRBV6-1 combines with J gene TRBJ1-3; a weak D match, TRBD1 (5 bases). The V end was cut by 7 bases, the J end by 0 bases, with 19 bases between. CDR3 length: 17 residues. Germline-derived CDR1 and CDR2 are MNHNS and SASEGT. DNA for the CDR3: TGTGCCAGCACCCTGGGGGAGGCTTACCTCTCTGGAAACACCATATATTTT. Translation gives CASTLGEAYLSGNTIYF.

A remark on this clonotype: Compared with germline, one end of the junction differs, possibly owing to a read error. This rearrangement joins TRBV5-1 to TRBJ1-1; D is unresolved. This CDR3 has 14 amino acids. Germline loops: CDR1 SGHRS, CDR2 YFSETQ. The CDR3 sequence: CASSLDQLHTDAFF. Here the CDR3 DNA reads TGCGCCAGCAGCTTGGATCAGTTGCACACTGACGCTTTCTTT.

The gene calls are TRBV4-1 and TRBJ1-4; D is possibly TRBD1 (6 bases). Germline V lookup: CDR1 MGHRA, CDR2 YSYEKL. V lost 4 bases to trimming and J lost 8 bases, with 26 bases between them. The CDR3 runs to 18 residues. This CDR3 is CASSRLTGGGSGGEKLFF. CDR3 sequence (DNA): TGCGCCAGCAGCCGCCTTACCGGAGGGGGTTCCGGGGGAGAAAAACTGTTTTTT.

This clonotype was detected only once. A much larger clone sits a single nucleotide away, making a read error possible. The gene calls are TRBV11-3 and TRBJ1-5; 8 nucleotides match TRBD1. The ends lost 7 bases at V and 2 bases at J; junction bases unmatched: 10. CDR3 length equals 16 residues. Germline CDR1 reads SGHNT; CDR2 reads YENEEA. CDR3 sequence reads: CASNQGQGGGNQPQHF. CDR3 sequence (DNA): TGTGCCAGCAACCAAGGACAGGGTGGGGGCAATCAGCCCCAGCATTTT.

This clonotype was seen ten or more times. The chain has TRBV12-5 and TRBJ2-7, with a tentative D call TRBD1 (6 bases). The V gene's germline CDR1 is LGHNT and CDR2 FRNRAP. Between the trimmed V and J ends, which lost 6 bases and 4 bases, there was a span of 16 bases. The CDR3 is made up of 14 amino acids. The DNA of the CDR3 is TGTGCTAGTGGCGGAGGATACAGGGATTACGAGCAGTACTTC. The encoded protein is CASGGGYRDYEQYF.

This clonotype appeared a few times. The V gene is TRBV4-1, the J gene TRBJ1-1, with 10 bases matching TRBD1. Germline CDR1 is MGHRA and CDR2 is YSYEKL. There are 15 residues in the CDR3. Losses at the gene ends were 4 bases for V and 6 bases for J; bases not matched to a gene: 8. This CDR3 reads CASSPSGQGSSEAFF. The DNA for the CDR3 is TGCGCCAGCAGCCCTTCGGGACAGGGGTCCTCTGAAGCTTTCTTT.

The table lists this clonotype with a few counts. This chain uses TRBV2 with TRBJ1-2, with 8 positions matching TRBD1. The CDR3 is 11 residues long. V dropped 6 bases and J dropped 10; count of bases not matched to a gene: 4. Germline assignment: CDR1 SNHLY and CDR2 FYNNEI. In DNA form, the CDR3 reads TGTGCCAGCAGCGCGACAGGGGTCTACACCTTC. Protein: CASSATGVYTF. Based on the CDR3 plus reference TRBV2 and TRBJ1-2, the full variable domain is EPEVTQTPSHQVTQMGQEVILRCVPISNHLYFYWYRQILGQKVEFLVSFYNNEISEKSEIFDDQFSVERPDGSNFTLKIRSTKLEDSAMYFCASSATGVYTFGSGTRLTVV.

Note on this clonotype: Possible read error: a much larger clone is one base away. This sequence joins TRBV2 and TRBJ2-7, with TRBD1 as a possible D gene (7 bases). The V gene's germline CDR1 is SNHLY and CDR2 FYNNEI. This CDR3 spans 15 amino acids. The V end was cut by 4 bases, the J end by 7 bases, with 20 bases between. This CDR3 is CASSGGGGVTKEQYF. CDR3 in DNA: TGTGCCAGCAGTGGAGGGGGCGGGGTTACTAAAGAGCAGTACTTC.

This clonotype has just a few counts. The V gene is TRBV29-1, the J gene TRBJ1-4, with D tentatively TRBD1 (6 bases). This CDR3 region has 13 residues. Germline V gives CDR1 SQVTM, CDR2 ANQGSEA. Trimming pared 4 bases from V and 5 bases from J, leaving 11 bases between. CDR3 loop: CSVAPQGNEKLFF. The CDR3 nucleotides read TGCAGCGTTGCGCCTCAGGGGAATGAAAAACTGTTTTTT.

This clonotype occurred a few times. The V call is TRBV29-1, the J call TRBJ2-1; TRBD1 or TRBD2 may be the D gene (6 bases each). V was shortened by 4 bases and J by 7 bases, with 14 bases between the two germline ends. The CDR3 spans 13 residues. CDR1 is SQVTM, CDR2 ANQGSEA, per germline. The CDR3 DNA sequence: TGCAGCGTTGGTCAGGGGCGGGGTAATGAGCAGTTCTTC. It codes for CSVGQGRGNEQFF.

As for this clonotype: This is likely a read error, given that the CDR3 carries no conserved phenylalanine or tryptophan at its end. V gene TRBV5-5 combines with J gene TRBJ2-7, with D possibly matching TRBD1 (6 bases). Trimming cost V 1 base and J 5 bases, with 16 bases left between them. This CDR3 has 15 amino acids. Germline V gene data show CDR1 as SGHKS and CDR2 as YYEKEE (reference sequence). The CDR3 region has the DNA TGTGCCAGCAGCTTGACGGGACATCTCGACCACGAGCAGTACTCC. Protein product: CASSLTGHLDHEQYS.

The chain carries TRBV27 and TRBJ1-2; 12 positions agree with TRBD1. The CDR3 consists of 15 residues. Trimming took 6 bases from V and 5 from J; bases not matched to a gene: 7. Germline values: CDR1 MNHEY, CDR2 SMNVEV (reference sequence). CDR3 bases: TGTGCCAGCAGGGGGACAGGGGGCGTATCGTATGGCTACACCTTC. It encodes CASRGTGGVSYGYTF.

A remark on this clonotype: A much larger clone lies a single base off, so this may be a read error. Because the CDR3 is missing its conserved closing phenylalanine or tryptophan, this is likely a read error. The J gene is TRBJ1-2, the V gene TRBV3-1, with 7 nucleotides matching TRBD1. CDR3 length: 17 amino acids. Germline CDR1 is LGHDT and CDR2 is YNNKEL (reference sequence). V gave up 4 bases and J gave up 3 bases; unmatched junction bases: 14. The CDR3 DNA reads as TGTGCCAGCAGCCCAACTCGGGACAGCGGGAGCTACTATGGCTACACCCTC. This gives the protein CASSPTRDSGSYYGYTL.

Here the CDR3 DNA reads TGTGCCAGCTTTCGGGACAGCCAAGAGACCCAGTACTTC. Its protein product is CASFRDSQETQYF. V gene TRBV18 combines with J gene TRBJ2-5, with TRBD1 matching 7 bases. Germline-derived CDR1 and CDR2 are KGHSH and LQKENI. The CDR3 is 13 residues long. Trimming cost V 7 bases and J 1 base; bases outside gene matches: 3. The variable domain in full, with the rest retrieved from reference TRBV18 and TRBJ2-5, is NAGVMQNPRHLVRRRGQEARLRCSPMKGHSHVYWYRQLPEEGLKFMVYLQKENIIDESGMPKERFSAEFPKEGPSILRIQQVVRGDSAAYFCASFRDSQETQYFGPGTRLLVL.

This clonotype came up a few times. This chain links TRBV25-1 with TRBJ1-5; no clear D gene. Germline V lookup: CDR1 MGHDK, CDR2 SYGVNS. The CDR3 contains 13 residues. V was clipped by 5 bases and J by 4 bases, with 9 bases between them. The CDR3 DNA sequence: TGTGCCAGCAGTTTCAGAAATAATCAGCCCCAGCATTTT. Residues: CASSFRNNQPQHF.

This clonotype has ten or more counts. This chain joins TRBV30 and TRBJ2-7; the D is unclear. V lost 4 bases to trimming and J lost 5 bases, with 18 bases between them. The CDR3 length is 14 residues. Germline assignment: CDR1 GTSNPN and CDR2 SVGIG (reference sequence). The CDR3 spells CAWNSVDPSDEQYF. As DNA, the CDR3 is TGTGCCTGGAATTCAGTAGACCCGTCGGACGAGCAGTACTTC.

Details on this clonotype: A much larger clone lies one base from this, so it may be a read error. The V and J genes are TRBV6-5 and TRBJ2-2, with 8 bases lining up with TRBD2. The CDR3 covers 16 residues. The ends lost 4 bases at V and 1 base at J; junction bases unmatched: 5. Germline V gives CDR1 MNHEY, CDR2 SVGAGI. The CDR3 region is CASSWVGTRNTGELFF. In nucleotides, the CDR3 is TGTGCCAGCAGTTGGGTCGGGACTAGGAACACCGGGGAGCTGTTTTTT.

This clonotype occurred many times. The genes are TRBV2 and TRBJ1-2, with D maybe TRBD1 (6 bases). V lost 6 bases to trimming and J lost 0 bases, with 17 bases between them. CDR1 is SNHLY and CDR2 is FYNNEI in the germline V gene. The CDR3 sequence is 16 residues long. CDR3 bases: TGTGCCAGCAGGGGGGACACTTACGCAGCTAACTATGGCTACACCTTC. Its translation is CASRGDTYAANYGYTF.